This is a list of T cell receptor beta chains from one sample in a study of siplizumab effects on memory and regulatory T cells. This table comes from immunoSEQ multiplex PCR, and its TCRdb copy is limited to in-frame clones, with some not included. In the table there are some 88,000 clones, 90% of which are singletons. Source material: CD4+ T cells sorted from blood. These receptors were taken from a human donor in good health. The CDR3 runs from the conserved cysteine through the conserved F or W. D genes are given only for firm matches. Clone size is given for some rows only: seen once, a few or many times, or a class if the clone is expanded.

length,J,D,V,size,DNA,CDR3
16,TRBJ1-1,TRBD1,TRBV6-6,.,TGTGCCAGCAGTTACTCAGGACAGGGGATGAACACTGAAGCTTTCTTT,CASSYSGQGMNTEAFF
13,TRBJ2-1,.,TRBV7-3,.,TGTGCCAGCAGCCCCCCAGGGATCAGCGAGCAGTTCTTC,CASSPPGISEQFF
11,TRBJ2-3,.,TRBV20-1,.,TGCAGTGCTAGAGTGTTAGATACGCAGTATTTT,CSARVLDTQYF
16,TRBJ2-1,TRBD1,TRBV5-1,.,TGCGCCAGCAGCCTTAGACCGGGACAGGGAGGCAATGAGCAGTTCTTC,CASSLRPGQGGNEQFF
14,TRBJ1-1,.,TRBV6-5,once,TGTGCCAGCAGAACGGGGCCTACCAACACTGAAGCTTTCTTT,CASRTGPTNTEAFF
17,TRBJ2-1,TRBD2,TRBV5-1,.,TGCGCCAGCAGCTTGGGTCGGCTAGCGGGAGGAAGAAATGAGCAGTTCTTC,CASSLGRLAGGRNEQFF
15,TRBJ2-7,TRBD1,TRBV12-5,.,TGTGCTAGTGGTTTTCGCGGACAGGGGCCCTACGAGCAGTACTTC,CASGFRGQGPYEQYF
13,TRBJ2-7,.,TRBV5-6,.,TGTGCCAGCAGCCTTTGGGGGGCGGGGGAGCAGTACTTC,CASSLWGAGEQYF
18,TRBJ2-1,.,TRBV21-1,.,TGTGCCAGCAGCAAAGCCAGCGGGAGGGCCCTCCAAGTACGTGAGCAGTTCTTC,CASSKASGRALQVREQFF
14,TRBJ1-6,TRBD1,TRBV10-3,.,TGTGCCATCGGGGACAGGGGGCCGGAGTCACCCCTCCACTTT,CAIGDRGPESPLHF
14,TRBJ2-7,.,TRBV30,.,TGTGCCTGGAGTGTACTGGCTCCAACGGGCGAGCAGTACTTC,CAWSVLAPTGEQYF
17,TRBJ2-7,.,TRBV4-1,.,TGCGCCAGCAGCCCCCGGAGGACTGGGACTGAGTCCTACGAGCAGTACTTC,CASSPRRTGTESYEQYF
12,TRBJ2-3,.,TRBV29-1,.,TGCAGCGCTGACAGTAACACAGATACGCAGTATTTT,CSADSNTDTQYF